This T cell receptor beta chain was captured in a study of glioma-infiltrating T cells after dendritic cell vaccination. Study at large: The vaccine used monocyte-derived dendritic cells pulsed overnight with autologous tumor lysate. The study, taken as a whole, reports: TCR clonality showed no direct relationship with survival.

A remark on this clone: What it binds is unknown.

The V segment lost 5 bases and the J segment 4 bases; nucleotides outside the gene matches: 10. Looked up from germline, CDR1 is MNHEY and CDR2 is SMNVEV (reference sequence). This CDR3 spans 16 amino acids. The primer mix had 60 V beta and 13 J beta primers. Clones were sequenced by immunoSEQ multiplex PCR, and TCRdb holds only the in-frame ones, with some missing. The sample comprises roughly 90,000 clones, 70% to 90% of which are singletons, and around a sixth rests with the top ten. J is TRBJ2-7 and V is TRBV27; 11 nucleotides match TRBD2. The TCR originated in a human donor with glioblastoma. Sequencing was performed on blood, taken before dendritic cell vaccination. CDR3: CASSTKRSGRAYEQYF. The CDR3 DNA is TGTGCCAGCAGTACGAAACGTAGCGGGAGGGCGTACGAGCAGTACTTC.